The clone carrying this T cell receptor (beta chain) has just a few counts. Researchers prepared the TCRbeta library using unique molecular identifiers, the study reports. TCRdb reprocessed the PCR reads with MiXCR, giving one entry per CDR3 protein. Of 170,000 or so distinct CDR3 sequences listed, over 5.5% are singletons. This specimen comes from a study of T-cell reconstitution after alpha-beta-depleted transplantation in children. The CDR3 loop spans 16 amino acids. Germline V gives CDR1 SGHVS, CDR2 FNYEAQ. J was trimmed by 4 bases and V by 4 bases; bases with no gene match: 6. The sequencing here drew on PBMCs from the stem cell graft donor, taken from the stem cell graft. The sequence was obtained from a human donor who donated a stem cell graft to a child with Wiskott-Aldrich syndrome. V is TRBV7-6 and J is TRBJ2-1; TRBD2 aligns across 11 bases. CDR3 nucleotide sequence: TGTGCCAGCAGCTCGACTGGGACTAGCGGATACAATGAGCAGTTCTTC. The encoded protein is CASSSTGTSGYNEQFF.